This TCR beta chain was documented in a study of cytomegalovirus exposure and HLA in healthy donors (dated by TCRdb to between 2016 and 2019). Describing the broader study: According to a later analysis, one platform produced both the 100 to 150 validation repertoires and the 666 repertoires of the first cohort. To predict cytomegalovirus infection status, the study brought together high-throughput TCR immunosequencing, statistical association of individual TCRs with disease status, and machine learning. Along with the roughly 710-subject first cohort, a separate validation cohort of 120 different subjects was used. The study aimed to test whether signatures of past pathogen exposure could be identified by cataloging public T cell receptors.

The donors belonged to the validation cohort of around 130 subjects, which was separate from the approximately 610-subject first cohort. Worth noting for this clone: Its antigen has not been determined. Within one base of it there is no much larger clone, and no base qualities were kept.

The method was the immunoSEQ multiplex PCR assay. As for the original processing: A statistical classification framework was developed to diagnose cytomegalovirus status using the catalog of TCR beta chain sequences. What TCRdb holds here is the immuneACCESS table cut down to in-frame rearrangements. Part of the clones is not present; checked against another copy, under half of the missing clones reflect an unresolved V gene, and the others are unexplained. V, J and clone size are taken as reported in that table, and D and trimming were inferred from the DNA itself. Within this sample are 150,000 to 200,000 clones, with about 82% of them counted one time only. The ten largest clonotypes hold around 2.5% of the sample. Study-wide findings and limitations: The study gave a list of roughly 150 TCR beta chains associated with cytomegalovirus. According to the authors, the approach could potentially be generalized to other disease states and immunological phenotypes. Most TCR sequences were observed very rarely across donors, whereas some public TCRs were present in many individuals. The classifier was reported to diagnose cytomegalovirus status with high specificity and sensitivity in both the original cohort and the validation cohort. In vitro tests confirmed that a few of the cytomegalovirus-associated TCR beta chains recognize cytomegalovirus antigens. A later analysis found that TCRs clustered in the first cohort also tended to co-occur in the 120 validation repertoires, with 94% of cluster scores above 0. A later analysis lacked HLA typing for the validation cohort, so it scored co-occurrence in that cohort across all 110 or so repertoires.

Sequencing used PBMCs. The TCR originated in a man aged 30-40 years in good health and CMV-seropositive.

CDR3 region: CASSSTLTYEQYF. The base sequence is TGTGCCAGCAGCTCGACATTAACCTACGAGCAGTACTTC. The rearranged chain carries TRBV7-9 and TRBJ2-7, with the D gene uncertain. The CDR3 starts with the cysteine, ends with the phenylalanine, and has 13 residues. Just CDR3 DNA is preserved here, 39 bases in frame from base 1. The V and J ends are trimmed by 4 bases and 2 bases, leaving 9 bases between them. The germline V gene (reference sequence) supplies CDR1 SEHNR and CDR2 FQNEAQ.